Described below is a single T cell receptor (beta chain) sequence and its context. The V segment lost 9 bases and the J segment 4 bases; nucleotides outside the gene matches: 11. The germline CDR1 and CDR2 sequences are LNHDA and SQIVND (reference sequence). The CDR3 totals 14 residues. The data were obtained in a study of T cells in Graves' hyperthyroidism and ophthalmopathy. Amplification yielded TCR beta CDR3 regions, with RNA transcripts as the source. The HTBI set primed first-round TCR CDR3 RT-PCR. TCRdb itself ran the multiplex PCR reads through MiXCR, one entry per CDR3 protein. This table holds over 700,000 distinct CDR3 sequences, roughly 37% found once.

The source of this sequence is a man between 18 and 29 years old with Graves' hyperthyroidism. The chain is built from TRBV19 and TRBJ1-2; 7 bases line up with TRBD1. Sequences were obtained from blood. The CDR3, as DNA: TGTGCCAGCTCACCAGACAGGGAGGGCTATGGCTACACCTTC. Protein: CASSPDREGYGYTF.